Given below is one T cell receptor beta chain in context. Its antigen is unidentified. From germline, CDR1 is SQVTM and CDR2 ANQGSEA. Trimming cost V 2 bases and J 5 bases, with 15 bases left between them. There are 14 residues in the CDR3. This sample is part of a study of cytomegalovirus exposure and HLA in healthy donors. Study-level information: Falling in the Caucasian-associated ancestry cluster were approximately 86% of under 450 genotyped donors.

The study, taken as a whole, reports: Later on, analysis showed that most CMV-associated TCR beta chains appeared to be HLA-restricted. Some highly shared sequence variants likely arose as a pipeline artifact.

With 60 Vbeta and 13 Jbeta primers, the PCR was carried out. Profiled with immunoSEQ multiplex PCR; TCRdb holds only in-frame clones, not every one. Of over 150,000 clones listed, over 60% are singletons. The sequence was collected from a woman under 40 in good health and CMV-seronegative. The rearrangement uses TRBV29-1 and TRBJ1-2; D is possibly TRBD1 (5 bases). Specimen: PBMCs. CDR3 bases: TGCAGCGTTGAAATAGATGGTACAGGTTATGGCTACACCTTC. Translating it yields CSVEIDGTGYGYTF.